This entry features one T cell receptor (beta chain) sequence. The data were obtained in a study of ipilimumab plus nivolumab after autologous stem cell transplantation. Study background: Median doses per patient: roughly five ipilimumab, 7 to 9 nivolumab. The DLBCL cohort had primary refractory and relapsed disease, with 18-month progression-free survival of approximately 87% and 28%.

CDR1 is GTSNPN, CDR2 SVGIG, per germline (reference sequence). Trimming pared 1 base from V and 3 bases from J, leaving 13 bases between. CDR3 length equals 15 residues. Data came from immunoSEQ multiplex PCR; TCRdb stores just in-frame clones and leaves some out. This sample has about 12,000 clones; around three quarters occur once, and the top ten carry over 15%. Checkpoint therapy with ipilimumab 1 mg/kg began 14 to 28 days after transplant. Dosing: nivolumab 3 mg/kg IV, weeks 1, 4, 7, 10, then every two weeks to week 26. The sample in question was PBMCs, obtained in a trial of ipilimumab plus nivolumab as post-transplant consolidation. This clonotype was obtained from a male donor with diffuse large B-cell lymphoma. V is TRBV30 and J is TRBJ1-5; D not certain. The CDR3 region has the DNA TGTGCCTGGAGTGGGTTAGGCAGCACCAATCAGCCCCAGCATTTT. It codes for CAWSGLGSTNQPQHF.